This T cell receptor (beta chain) stems from a study of blood T cell repertoires in COVID-19. The germline CDR1 and CDR2 sequences are LNHNV and YYDKDF (reference sequence). The CDR3 is 16 residues long. V lost 0 bases, J lost 7 bases, and 7 bases stayed unmatched. Assay: immunoSEQ multiplex PCR; the TCRdb copy retains only in-frame clones and omits some. The sample shows 110,000 to 150,000 clones, 65% to 80% of them seen only once. This TCR was recovered from a man aged 80 or over with acute or convalescent COVID-19. V is TRBV15 and J is TRBJ2-4; 9 positions agree with TRBD1. Sequences were obtained from peripheral blood. The DNA for the CDR3 is TGTGCCACCAGCAGAGATCTGCGGACAGGGGTGAACATTCAGTACTTC. It translates to CATSRDLRTGVNIQYF.